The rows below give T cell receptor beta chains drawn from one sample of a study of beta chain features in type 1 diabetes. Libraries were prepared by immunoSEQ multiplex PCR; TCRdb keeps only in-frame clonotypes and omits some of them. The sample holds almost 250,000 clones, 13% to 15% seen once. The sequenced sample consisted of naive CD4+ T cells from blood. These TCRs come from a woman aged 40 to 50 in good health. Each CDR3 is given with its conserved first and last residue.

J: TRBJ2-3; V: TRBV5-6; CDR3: CASSSGLWGGIEDTQYF
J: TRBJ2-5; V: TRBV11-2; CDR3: CASSPSGGVETQYF
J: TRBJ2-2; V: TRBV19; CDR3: CASSIAGGTGELFF
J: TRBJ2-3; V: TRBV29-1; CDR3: CSVAQVSTDTQYF
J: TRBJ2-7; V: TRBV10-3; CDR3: CAITTGAGYEQYF
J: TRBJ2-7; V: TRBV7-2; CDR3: CASSLVGSGGHEQYF
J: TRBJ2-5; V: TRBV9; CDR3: CASALRPAGLETQYF
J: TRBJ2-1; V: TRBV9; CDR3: CASSRAVPGLAGAGDEQFF
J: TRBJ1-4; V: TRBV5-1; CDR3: CASSLSGNEKLFF
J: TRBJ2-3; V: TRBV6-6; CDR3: CASSYAGSDTQYF
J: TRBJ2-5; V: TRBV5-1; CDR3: CASQRGNMETQYF
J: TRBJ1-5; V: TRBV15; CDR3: CATSRGGTANQPQHF
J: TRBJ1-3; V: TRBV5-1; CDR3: CASSLPDSGNTIYF
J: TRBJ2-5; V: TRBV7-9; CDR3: CASSEQPGLWPLETQYF
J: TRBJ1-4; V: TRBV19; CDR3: CASSTRDREKLFF
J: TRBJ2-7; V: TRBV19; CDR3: CASQGRGYEQYF
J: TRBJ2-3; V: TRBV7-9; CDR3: CASIILAGDTQYF
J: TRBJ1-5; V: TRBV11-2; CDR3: CASSLGEQPQHF